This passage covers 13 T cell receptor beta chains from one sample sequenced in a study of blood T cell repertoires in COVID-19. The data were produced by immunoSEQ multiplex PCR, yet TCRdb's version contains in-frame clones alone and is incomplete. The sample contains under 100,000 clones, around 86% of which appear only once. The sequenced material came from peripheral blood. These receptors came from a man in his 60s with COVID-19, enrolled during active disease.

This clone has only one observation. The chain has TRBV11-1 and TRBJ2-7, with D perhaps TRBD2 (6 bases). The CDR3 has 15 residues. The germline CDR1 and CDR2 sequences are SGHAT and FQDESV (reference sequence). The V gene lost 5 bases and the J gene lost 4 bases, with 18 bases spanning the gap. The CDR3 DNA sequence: TGTGCCAGCAGCCTGCCGGGAGATAGATTTTACGAGCAGTACTTC. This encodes CASSLPGDRFYEQYF.

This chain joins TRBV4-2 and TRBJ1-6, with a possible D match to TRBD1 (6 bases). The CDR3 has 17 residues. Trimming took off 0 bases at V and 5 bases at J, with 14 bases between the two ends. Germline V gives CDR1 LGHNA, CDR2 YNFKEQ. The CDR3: CASSQDVGGPDNSPLHF. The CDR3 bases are TGTGCCAGCAGCCAAGACGTGGGGGGGCCGGATAATTCACCCCTCCACTTT.

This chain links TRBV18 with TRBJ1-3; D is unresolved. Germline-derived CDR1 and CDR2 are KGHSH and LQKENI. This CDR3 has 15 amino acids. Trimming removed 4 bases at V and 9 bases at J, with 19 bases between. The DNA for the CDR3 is TGTGCCAGCTCACTAGCCCGGGTACTTCAAAGCACCATATATTTT. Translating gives CASSLARVLQSTIYF. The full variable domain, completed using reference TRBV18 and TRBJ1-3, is NAGVMQNPRHLVRRRGQEARLRCSPMKGHSHVYWYRQLPEEGLKFMVYLQKENIIDESGMPKERFSAEFPKEGPSILRIQQVVRGDSAAYFCASSLARVLQSTIYFGEGSWLTVV.

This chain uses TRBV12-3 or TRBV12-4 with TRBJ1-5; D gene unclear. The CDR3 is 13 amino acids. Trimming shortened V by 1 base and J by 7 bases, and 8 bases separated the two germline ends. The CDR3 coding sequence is TGTGCCAGCAGTTTAGTCGGGAGCCAGCCCCAGCATTTT. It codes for CASSLVGSQPQHF.

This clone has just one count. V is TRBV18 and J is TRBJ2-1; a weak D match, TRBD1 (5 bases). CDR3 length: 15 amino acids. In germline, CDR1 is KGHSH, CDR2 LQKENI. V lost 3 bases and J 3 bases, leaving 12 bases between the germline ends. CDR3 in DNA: TGTGCCAGCTCACCGGACACGGTCCTCTACAATGAGCAGTTCTTC. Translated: CASSPDTVLYNEQFF.

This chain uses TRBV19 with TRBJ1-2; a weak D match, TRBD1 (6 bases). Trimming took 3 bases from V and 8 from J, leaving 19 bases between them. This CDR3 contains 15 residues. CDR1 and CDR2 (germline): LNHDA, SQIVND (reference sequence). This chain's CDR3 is CASSIHEPGQGGYTF. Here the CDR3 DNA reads TGTGCCAGTAGTATCCACGAGCCGGGACAAGGGGGCTACACCTTC.

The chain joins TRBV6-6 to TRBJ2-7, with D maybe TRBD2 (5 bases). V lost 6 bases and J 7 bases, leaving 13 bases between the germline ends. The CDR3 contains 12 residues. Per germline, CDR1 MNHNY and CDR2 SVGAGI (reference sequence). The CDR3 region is CASSISSGEQYF. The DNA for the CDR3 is TGTGCCAGCAGCATCAGCAGCGGTGAGCAGTACTTC.

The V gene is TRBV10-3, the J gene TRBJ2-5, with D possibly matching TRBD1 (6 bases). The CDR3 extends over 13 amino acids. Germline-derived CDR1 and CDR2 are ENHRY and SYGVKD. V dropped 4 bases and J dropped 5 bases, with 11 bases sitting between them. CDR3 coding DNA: TGTGCCATCAGTGTTGGGCAGGGGGAGACCCAGTACTTC. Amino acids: CAISVGQGETQYF.

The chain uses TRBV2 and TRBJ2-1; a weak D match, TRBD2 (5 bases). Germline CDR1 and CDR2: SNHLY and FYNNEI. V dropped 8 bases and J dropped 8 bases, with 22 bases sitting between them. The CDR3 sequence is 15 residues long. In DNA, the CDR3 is TGTGCCAGCGGTCTCGGGATAGGAGGTGCCCATGAGCAGTTCTTC. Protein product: CASGLGIGGAHEQFF.

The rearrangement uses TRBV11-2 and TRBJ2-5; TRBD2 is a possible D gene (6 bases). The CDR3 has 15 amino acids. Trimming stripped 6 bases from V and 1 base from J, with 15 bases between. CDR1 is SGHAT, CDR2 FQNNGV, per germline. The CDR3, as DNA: TGTGCCAGCAGTGAGGGCGGGGATCTCCAAGAGACCCAGTACTTC. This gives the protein CASSEGGDLQETQYF.

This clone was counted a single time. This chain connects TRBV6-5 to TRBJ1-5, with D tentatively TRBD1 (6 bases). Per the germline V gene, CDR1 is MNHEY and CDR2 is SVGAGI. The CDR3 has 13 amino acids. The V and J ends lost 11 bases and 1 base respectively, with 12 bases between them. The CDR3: CAGGAGSNQPQHF. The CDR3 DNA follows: TGTGCCGGGGGGGCAGGGAGCAATCAGCCCCAGCATTTT.

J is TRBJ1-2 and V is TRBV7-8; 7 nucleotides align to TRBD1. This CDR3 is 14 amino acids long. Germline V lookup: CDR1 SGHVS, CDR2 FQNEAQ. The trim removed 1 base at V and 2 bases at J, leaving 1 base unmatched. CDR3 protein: CASSLVGQNYGYTF. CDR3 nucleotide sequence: TGTGCCAGCAGCTTAGTGGGACAGAACTATGGCTACACCTTC.

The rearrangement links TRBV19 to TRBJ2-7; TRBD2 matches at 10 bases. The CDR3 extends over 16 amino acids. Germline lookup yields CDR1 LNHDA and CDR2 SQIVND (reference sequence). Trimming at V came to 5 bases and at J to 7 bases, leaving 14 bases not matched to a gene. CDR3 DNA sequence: TGTGCCAGTAGTTCCGAGCAAGCGGGAGGGCCTAAAGAGCAGTACTTC. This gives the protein CASSSEQAGGPKEQYF.